The T cell receptor (beta chain) under discussion was sequenced for a study of T-cell reconstitution after alpha-beta-depleted transplantation in children. Germline lookup yields CDR1 MDHEN and CDR2 SYDVKM. The CDR3 length is 11 residues. Trimming took 6 bases from V and 8 from J, leaving 9 bases between them. This clonotype was counted once. Unique molecular identifiers were built into the TCRbeta library. TCRdb processed the PCR reads anew with MiXCR; each CDR3 protein has one entry. The table lists about 980,000 distinct CDR3 sequences, around 30% of them singletons. The TCR sequence derives from a boy in the first two years of life who had a stem cell transplant for SCID, so the T cells may come from the graft donor. The V call is TRBV28, the J call TRBJ2-3; D is ambiguous. This specimen consisted of PBMCs, mostly from graft donor cells, obtained 360 days after TCRalphabeta/CD19-depleted stem cell transplant. CDR3 coding DNA: TGTGCCAGCAGCTCCATGGCTACGCAGTATTTT. It translates to CASSSMATQYF.